This T cell receptor beta chain was sequenced for a study of CD8 T cells in Susac syndrome. Regarding the study as a whole: The authors acknowledged that the study's TCR sequencing and HLA analysis involved relatively few individuals.

With random hexamers, reverse transcription was performed on about 0.5 to 1 ug of RNA. Amplification of TCR beta CDR3 by immunoSEQ multiplex PCR spanned 54 Vbeta and 13 Jbeta. TCRdb passed the immunoSEQ multiplex PCR reads through MiXCR, listing each CDR3 protein once. The table records approximately 140,000 distinct CDR3 sequences, about 93% of them present only once. Germline V gene data show CDR1 as SGDLS and CDR2 as YYNGEE. This CDR3 comprises 11 residues. Trimming removed 3 bases from V and 14 bases from J; junction bases left unmatched: 2. The authors sequenced TCR beta from blood CD8+ and CD4+ T cells. Remarks on this clonotype: Its matching antigen is unknown.

The clonotype comes from a human donor in good health. The chain has TRBV9 and TRBJ2-1, with TRBD2 matching over 10 bases. The sequencing sample was made of CD8+ T cells from PBMCs. CDR3 nucleotide sequence: TGTGCCAGCAGCGGCGGGACTAGCGAGTTCTTC. Translating it yields CASSGGTSEFF. The whole variable domain, remainder taken from reference TRBV9 and TRBJ2-1, is DSGVTQTPKHLITATGQRVTLRCSPRSGDLSVYWYQQSLDQGLQFLIQYYNGEERAKGNILERFSAQQFPDLHSELNLSSLELGDSALYFCASSGGTSEFFGPGTRLTVL.